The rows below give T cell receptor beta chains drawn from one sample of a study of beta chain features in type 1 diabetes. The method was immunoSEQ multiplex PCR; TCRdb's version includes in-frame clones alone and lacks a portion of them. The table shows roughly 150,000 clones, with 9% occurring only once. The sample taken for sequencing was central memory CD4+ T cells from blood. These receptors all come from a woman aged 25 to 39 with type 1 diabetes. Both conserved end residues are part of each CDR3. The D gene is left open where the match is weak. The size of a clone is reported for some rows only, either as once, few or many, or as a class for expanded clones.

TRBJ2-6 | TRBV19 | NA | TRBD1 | CASSRKIGTGAGANVLTF | TGTGCCAGTAGTAGGAAGATCGGGACAGGGGCTGGGGCCAACGTCCTGACTTTC
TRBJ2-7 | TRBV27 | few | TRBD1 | CASNPPGQGFDEQYF | TGTGCCAGCAACCCACCGGGACAGGGTTTCGACGAGCAGTACTTC
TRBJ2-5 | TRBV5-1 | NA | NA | CASSGGQETQYF | TGCGCCAGCAGTGGAGGGCAAGAGACCCAGTACTTC
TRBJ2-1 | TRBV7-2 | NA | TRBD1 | CASSSFWTGGPAREQFF | TGTGCCAGCAGCTCCTTCTGGACAGGGGGGCCAGCGCGTGAGCAGTTCTTC
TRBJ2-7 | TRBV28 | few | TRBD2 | CASSLASGRGEQYF | TGTGCCAGCAGTTTGGCTAGCGGACGGGGCGAGCAGTACTTC
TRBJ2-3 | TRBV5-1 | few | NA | CASSLAQEDTQYF | TGCGCCAGCAGCTTGGCACAGGAAGATACGCAGTATTTT
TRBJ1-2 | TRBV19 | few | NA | CASSIRDLHYGYTF | TGTGCCAGTAGTATTCGGGATCTCCACTATGGCTACACCTTC
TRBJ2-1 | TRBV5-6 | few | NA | CASSVWAHTYNEQFF | TGTGCCAGCAGCGTATGGGCGCATACCTACAATGAGCAGTTCTTC
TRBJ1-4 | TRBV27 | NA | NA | CASSQRRDRGLFF | TGTGCCAGCAGTCAACGAAGAGATCGGGGACTGTTTTTT
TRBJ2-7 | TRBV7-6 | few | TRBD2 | CASSHTSGSDEQYF | TGTGCCAGCAGCCATACTAGCGGGAGTGACGAGCAGTACTTC
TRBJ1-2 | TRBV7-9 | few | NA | CASSLGAGVDVGYTF | TGTGCCAGCAGCTTAGGAGCAGGGGTTGACGTTGGCTACACCTTC
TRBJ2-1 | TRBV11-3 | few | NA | CASSLEADSYNEQFF | TGTGCCAGCAGCTTAGAGGCCGACTCCTACAATGAGCAGTTCTTC
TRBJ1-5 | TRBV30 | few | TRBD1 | CAWSVQGVDNQPQHF | TGTGCCTGGAGTGTCCAGGGGGTGGACAATCAGCCCCAGCATTTT
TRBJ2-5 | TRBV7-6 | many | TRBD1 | CASSARQGARETQYF | TGTGCCAGCAGCGCACGACAGGGGGCTAGGGAGACCCAGTACTTC
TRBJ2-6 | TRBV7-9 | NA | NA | CASSLVSSGANVLTF | TGTGCCAGCAGCTTAGTTAGCTCTGGGGCCAACGTCCTGACTTTC
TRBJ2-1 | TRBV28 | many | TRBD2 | CASGTSQVHEQFF | TGTGCCAGCGGGACTAGTCAAGTCCATGAGCAGTTCTTC
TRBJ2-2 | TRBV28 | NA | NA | CASSLAGLTTGELFF | TGTGCCAGCAGTTTAGCGGGTCTCACCACCGGGGAGCTGTTTTTT
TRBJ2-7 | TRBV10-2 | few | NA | CASTRPGAGYEQYF | TGCGCCAGCACACGGCCGGGAGCGGGCTACGAGCAGTACTTC
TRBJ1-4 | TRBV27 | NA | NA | CASSLEGRGEKLFF | TGTGCCAGCAGTTTAGAGGGGCGGGGGGAAAAACTGTTTTTT
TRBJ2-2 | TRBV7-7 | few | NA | CASSPGSNTGELFF | TGTGCTAGCAGCCCAGGGTCGAACACCGGGGAGCTGTTTTTT
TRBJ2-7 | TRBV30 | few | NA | CAWRSPGLSYEQYF | TGTGCCTGGAGATCCCCCGGACTCTCCTACGAGCAGTACTTC
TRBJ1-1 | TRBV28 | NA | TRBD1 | CASRPGQGAPWLAFF | TGTGCCAGCAGACCAGGACAGGGGGCCCCCTGGTTAGCTTTCTTT
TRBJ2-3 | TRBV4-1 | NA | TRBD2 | CASSQLGQAGDTDTQYF | TGCGCCAGCAGCCAGCTTGGGCAAGCGGGAGACACAGATACGCAGTATTTT
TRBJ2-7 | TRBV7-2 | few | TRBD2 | CASSLDAGAGYEQYF | TGTGCCAGCAGCTTAGATGCGGGAGCAGGCTACGAGCAGTACTTC
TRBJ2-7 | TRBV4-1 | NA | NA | CASSQEARYEQYF | TGTGCCAGCAGCCAAGAGGCACGCTACGAGCAGTACTTC
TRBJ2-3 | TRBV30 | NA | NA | CAWSVRRADTQYF | TGTGCCTGGAGTGTACGCAGGGCGGATACGCAGTATTTT
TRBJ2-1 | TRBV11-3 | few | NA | CASSFSSSYNEQFF | TGTGCCAGCAGCTTCTCCAGCTCCTACAATGAGCAGTTCTTC
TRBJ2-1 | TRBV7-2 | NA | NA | CASSTYYGAHNEQFF | TGTGCCAGCAGTACTTATTACGGTGCACACAATGAGCAGTTCTTC
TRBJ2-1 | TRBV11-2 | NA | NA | CASSGGAYNEQFF | TGTGCCAGCAGCGGGGGCGCATACAATGAGCAGTTCTTC
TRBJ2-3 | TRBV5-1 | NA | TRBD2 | CASSTQGAGGADTQYF | TGCGCCAGCAGCACACAAGGAGCGGGAGGCGCAGATACGCAGTATTTT
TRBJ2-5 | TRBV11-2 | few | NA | CASSLGVGQREPQYF | TGTGCCAGCAGCTTAGGGGTAGGGCAGAGGGAGCCCCAGTACTTC
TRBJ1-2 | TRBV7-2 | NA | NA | CASSLDRYGYTF | TGTGCCAGCAGCTTAGACAGATATGGCTACACCTTC
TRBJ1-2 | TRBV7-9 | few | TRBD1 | CASSRQGSGYTF | TGTGCCAGCAGCAGACAGGGTAGTGGCTACACCTTC
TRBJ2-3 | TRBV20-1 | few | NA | CSAAEGDTQYF | TGCAGTGCTGCAGAGGGAGATACGCAGTATTTT
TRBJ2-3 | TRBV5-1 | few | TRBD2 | CASSFGTSGSADTQYF | TGCGCCAGCAGCTTCGGGACTAGCGGGAGTGCGGATACGCAGTATTTT
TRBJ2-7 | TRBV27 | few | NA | CASSPIQGRSYEQYF | TGTGCCAGCAGTCCCATCCAGGGTCGATCCTACGAGCAGTACTTC
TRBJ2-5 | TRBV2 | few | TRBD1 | CASSEDRGGETQYF | TGTGCCAGCAGCGAAGACAGGGGCGGGGAGACCCAGTACTTC
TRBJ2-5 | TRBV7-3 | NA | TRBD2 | CASSRSGRAVETQYF | TGTGCCAGCAGCCGCAGCGGGAGGGCCGTGGAGACCCAGTACTTC
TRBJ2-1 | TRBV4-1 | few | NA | CASSQYTASPWQFF | TGCGCCAGCAGCCAATATACAGCCAGCCCCTGGCAGTTCTTC
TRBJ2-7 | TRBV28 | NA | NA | CASSLSGVGYEQYF | TGTGCCAGCAGTTTATCAGGGGTCGGCTACGAGCAGTACTTC
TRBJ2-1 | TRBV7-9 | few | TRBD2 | CASSPGTSGSVEQFF | TGTGCCAGCAGCCCCGGGACTAGCGGGAGTGTCGAGCAGTTCTTC
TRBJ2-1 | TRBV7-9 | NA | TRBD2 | CASSLGLAGGHEQFF | TGTGCCAGCAGCTTAGGACTAGCGGGAGGCCATGAGCAGTTCTTC
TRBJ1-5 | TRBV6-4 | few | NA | CASTTGIYSNQPQHF | TGTGCCAGCACCACAGGGATTTATAGCAATCAGCCCCAGCATTTT
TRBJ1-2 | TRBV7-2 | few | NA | CASSLRGHPTNYGYTF | TGTGCCAGCAGCCTCAGGGGACACCCAACTAACTATGGCTACACCTTC
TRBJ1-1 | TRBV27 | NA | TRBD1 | CASSWSTGMDTEAFF | TGTGCCAGCAGTTGGTCGACAGGGATGGACACTGAAGCTTTCTTT
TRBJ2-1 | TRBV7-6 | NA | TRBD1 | CASSLGQGNEQFF | TGTGCCAGCAGCTTAGGACAGGGCAATGAGCAGTTCTTC
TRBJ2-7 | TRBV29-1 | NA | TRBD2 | CSYTSGPQLQYF | TGCAGCTATACTAGCGGACCACAATTACAGTACTTC
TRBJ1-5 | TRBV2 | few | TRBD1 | CASSPDRSNQPQHF | TGTGCCAGCAGTCCGGACAGGAGCAATCAGCCCCAGCATTTT
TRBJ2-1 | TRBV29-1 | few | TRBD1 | CSVELRGPYNEQFF | TGCAGCGTTGAACTCAGGGGGCCTTACAATGAGCAGTTCTTC
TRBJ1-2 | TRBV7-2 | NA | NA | CASSLVEGMGYTF | TGTGCCAGCAGCTTAGTCGAGGGTATGGGCTACACCTTC
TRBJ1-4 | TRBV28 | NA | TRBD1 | CASSFPGQGTEKLFF | TGTGCCAGCAGTTTCCCGGGACAGGGAACTGAAAAACTGTTTTTT
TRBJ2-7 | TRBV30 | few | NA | CAWSGAIWAGEYF | TGTGCCTGGAGTGGAGCTATCTGGGCAGGGGAGTACTTC
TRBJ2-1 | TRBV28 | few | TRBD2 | CASGLAGGVNEQFF | TGTGCCAGTGGACTAGCGGGAGGGGTCAATGAGCAGTTCTTC